This is a list of T cell receptor beta chains from one sample in a study of coeliac disease. The repertoire was sequenced with immunoSEQ multiplex PCR; TCRdb's copy has only in-frame clones and lacks some. The sample holds just over 4,000 clones, 60% to 75% seen once. The sequenced material came from lymphocytes from the gut lamina propria. All receptors come from a woman between 25 and 40 years old without celiac disease. Each CDR3 is given with its conserved first and last residue. A D gene is named only where the DNA matches it firmly. Some rows mark clone size as missing; the rest say once, few, many or name a class of expanded clone.

clone size,J gene,D gene,V gene,CDR3 protein,CDR3 DNA
once,TRBJ1-2,TRBD1,TRBV6-1,CASRRGQSGGYTF,TGTGCCAGCAGGAGGGGACAGTCTGGTGGCTACACCTTC
.,TRBJ1-2,.,TRBV7-9,CASSLGENYGYTF,TGTGCCAGCAGCTTAGGGGAGAACTATGGCTACACCTTC
medium-sized,TRBJ1-6,.,TRBV25-1,CASSETSGSRSPLHF,TGTGCCAGCAGTGAGACATCGGGGTCCCGTTCACCCCTCCACTTT
.,TRBJ1-1,.,TRBV9,CASSVGLSGGPFEAFF,TGTGCCAGCAGCGTAGGCCTCAGCGGTGGCCCATTTGAAGCTTTCTTT
.,TRBJ1-1,.,TRBV9,CASSLGANTEAFF,TGTGCCAGCAGTTTGGGGGCTAACACTGAAGCTTTCTTT
few,TRBJ2-5,TRBD2,TRBV6-5,CASRKRGGYQETQYF,TGTGCCAGCAGGAAGCGGGGGGGATACCAAGAGACCCAGTACTTC
.,TRBJ1-4,.,TRBV5-1,CASSLANRLNEKLFF,TGCGCCAGCAGCTTGGCCAACAGGCTTAATGAAAAACTGTTTTTT
.,TRBJ1-1,TRBD1,TRBV15,CATSGQGALNTEAFF,TGTGCCACCAGCGGACAGGGCGCCTTGAACACTGAAGCTTTCTTT
.,TRBJ2-7,TRBD2,TRBV27,CASSFRGGGIAYEQYF,TGTGCCAGCAGTTTCCGGGGCGGGGGGATCGCCTACGAGCAGTACTTC
.,TRBJ2-7,.,TRBV6-1,CASSENWTPGGEQYF,TGTGCCAGCAGTGAAAATTGGACCCCAGGAGGCGAGCAGTACTTC
.,TRBJ2-5,.,TRBV19,CASRTFDAAGTQYF,TGTGCCAGTAGGACCTTTGACGCGGCGGGGACCCAGTACTTC
.,TRBJ1-1,TRBD1,TRBV5-6,CASSPTTDRAVRNTEAFF,TGTGCCAGCAGCCCTACCACCGACAGGGCGGTTAGGAACACTGAAGCTTTCTTT
.,TRBJ2-3,.,TRBV2,CASKVQGFTTDTQYF,TGTGCCAGCAAAGTACAGGGTTTCACCACAGATACGCAGTATTTT
.,TRBJ2-5,.,TRBV29-1,CSAMTGRETQYF,TGCAGCGCCATGACAGGCAGAGAGACCCAGTACTTC
.,TRBJ2-1,TRBD2,TRBV15,CATSRSFTSDRHNEQFF,TGTGCCACCAGCAGATCATTTACTAGCGATAGGCACAATGAGCAGTTCTTC
.,TRBJ1-2,TRBD1,TRBV2,CASTGQGMGYGYTF,TGTGCCAGCACCGGACAGGGGATGGGGTATGGCTACACCTTC
.,TRBJ1-6,.,TRBV27,CASRFQTYNSPLHF,TGTGCCAGCAGGTTTCAGACCTATAATTCACCCCTCCACTTT